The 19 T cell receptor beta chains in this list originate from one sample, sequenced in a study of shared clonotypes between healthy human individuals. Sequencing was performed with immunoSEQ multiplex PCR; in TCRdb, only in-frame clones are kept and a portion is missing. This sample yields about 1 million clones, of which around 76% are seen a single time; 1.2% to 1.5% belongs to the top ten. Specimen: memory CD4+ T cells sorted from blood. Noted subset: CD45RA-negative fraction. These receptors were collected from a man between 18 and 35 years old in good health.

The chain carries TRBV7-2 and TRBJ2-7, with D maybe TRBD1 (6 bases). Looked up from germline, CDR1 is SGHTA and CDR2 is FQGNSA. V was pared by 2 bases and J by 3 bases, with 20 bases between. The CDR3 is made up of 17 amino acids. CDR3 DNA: TGTGCCAGCAGCTTACAGGTGGGGGCCGAGAGATACTACGAGCAGTACTTC. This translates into CASSLQVGAERYYEQYF.

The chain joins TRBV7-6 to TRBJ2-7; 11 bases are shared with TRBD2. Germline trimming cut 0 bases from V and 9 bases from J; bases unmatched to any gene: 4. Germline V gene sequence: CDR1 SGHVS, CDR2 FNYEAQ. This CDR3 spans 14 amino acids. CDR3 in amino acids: CASSLASGGEAQYF. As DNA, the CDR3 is TGTGCCAGCAGCTTAGCTAGCGGGGGGGAGGCGCAGTACTTC.

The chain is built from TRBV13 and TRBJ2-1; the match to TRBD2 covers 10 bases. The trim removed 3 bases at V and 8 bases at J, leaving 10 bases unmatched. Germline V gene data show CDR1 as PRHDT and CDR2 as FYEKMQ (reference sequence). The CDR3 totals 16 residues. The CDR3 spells CASSFRRTSGGDEQFF. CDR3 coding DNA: TGTGCCAGCAGCTTCCGACGGACTAGCGGCGGGGATGAGCAGTTCTTC. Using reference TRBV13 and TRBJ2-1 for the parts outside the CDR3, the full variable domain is AAGVIQSPRHLIKEKRETATLKCYPIPRHDTVYWYQQGPGQDPQFLISFYEKMQSDKGSIPDRFSAQQFSDYHSELNMSSLELGDSALYFCASSFRRTSGGDEQFFGPGTRLTVL.

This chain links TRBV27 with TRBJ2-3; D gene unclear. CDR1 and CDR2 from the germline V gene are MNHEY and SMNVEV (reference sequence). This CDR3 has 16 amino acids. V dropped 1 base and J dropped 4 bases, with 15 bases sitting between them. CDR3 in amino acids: CASSLYPGYGADTQYF. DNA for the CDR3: TGTGCCAGCAGTTTATACCCGGGCTACGGAGCAGATACGCAGTATTTT.

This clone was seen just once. In nucleotides, the CDR3 is TGTGCCATCAGTGACTGGACAGGGGAGACCCAGTACTTC. It is translated as CAISDWTGETQYF. This sequence joins TRBV10-3 and TRBJ2-5, with 8 positions matching TRBD1. The CDR3 contains 13 residues. The V segment lost 3 bases and the J segment 5 bases; nucleotides outside the gene matches: 2. From germline, CDR1 is ENHRY and CDR2 SYGVKD.

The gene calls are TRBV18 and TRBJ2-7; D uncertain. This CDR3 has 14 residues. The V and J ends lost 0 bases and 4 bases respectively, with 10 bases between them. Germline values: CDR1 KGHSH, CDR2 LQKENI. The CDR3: CASSPPRQQYEQYF. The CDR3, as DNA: TGTGCCAGCTCACCACCGCGGCAACAATACGAGCAGTACTTC.

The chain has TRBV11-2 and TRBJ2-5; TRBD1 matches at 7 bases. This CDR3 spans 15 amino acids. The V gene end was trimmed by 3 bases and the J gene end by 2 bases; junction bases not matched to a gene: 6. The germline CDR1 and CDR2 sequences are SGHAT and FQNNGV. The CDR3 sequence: CASSLGTVPQETQYF. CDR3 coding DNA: TGTGCCAGCAGCTTGGGGACAGTACCTCAAGAGACCCAGTACTTC.

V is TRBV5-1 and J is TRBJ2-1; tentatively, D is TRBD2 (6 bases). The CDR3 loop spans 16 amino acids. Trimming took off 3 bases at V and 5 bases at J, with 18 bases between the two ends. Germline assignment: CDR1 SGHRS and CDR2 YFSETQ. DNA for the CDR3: TGCGCCAGCAGCTCTTTCCCGGGACGGGGGAACAATGAGCAGTTCTTC. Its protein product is CASSSFPGRGNNEQFF.

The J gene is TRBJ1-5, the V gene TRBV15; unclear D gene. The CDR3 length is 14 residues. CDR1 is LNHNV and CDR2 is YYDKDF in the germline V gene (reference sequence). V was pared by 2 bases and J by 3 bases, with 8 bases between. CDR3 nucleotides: TGTGCCACCAGCAGATCGGTAATCAATCAGCCCCAGCATTTT. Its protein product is CATSRSVINQPQHF.

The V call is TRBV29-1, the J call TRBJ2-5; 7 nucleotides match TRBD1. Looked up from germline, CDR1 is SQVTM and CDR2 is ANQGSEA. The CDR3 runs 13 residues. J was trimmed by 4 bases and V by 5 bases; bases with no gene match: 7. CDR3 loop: CSVPRQGVETQYF. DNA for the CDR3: TGCAGCGTTCCCCGGCAGGGGGTAGAGACCCAGTACTTC.

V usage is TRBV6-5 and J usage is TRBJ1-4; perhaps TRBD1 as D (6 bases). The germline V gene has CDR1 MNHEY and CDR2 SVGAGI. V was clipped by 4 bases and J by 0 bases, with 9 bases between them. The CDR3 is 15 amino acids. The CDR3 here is CASSFSGATNEKLFF. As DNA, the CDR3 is TGTGCCAGCAGTTTCTCAGGGGCAACTAATGAAAAACTGTTTTTT.

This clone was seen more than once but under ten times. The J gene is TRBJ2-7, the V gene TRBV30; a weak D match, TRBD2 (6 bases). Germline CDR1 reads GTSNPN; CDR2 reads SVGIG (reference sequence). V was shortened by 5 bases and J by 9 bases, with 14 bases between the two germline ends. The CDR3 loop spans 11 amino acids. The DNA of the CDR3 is TGTGCCTGGTACGGGGGATTGGGGCAGTACTTC. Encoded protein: CAWYGGLGQYF.

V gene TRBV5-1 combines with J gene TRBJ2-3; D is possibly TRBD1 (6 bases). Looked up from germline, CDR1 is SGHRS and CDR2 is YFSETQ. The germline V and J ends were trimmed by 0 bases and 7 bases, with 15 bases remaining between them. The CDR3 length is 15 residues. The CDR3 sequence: CASSLAGTTPNTQYF. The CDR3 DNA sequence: TGCGCCAGCAGCTTGGCCGGGACAACTCCAAATACGCAGTATTTT.

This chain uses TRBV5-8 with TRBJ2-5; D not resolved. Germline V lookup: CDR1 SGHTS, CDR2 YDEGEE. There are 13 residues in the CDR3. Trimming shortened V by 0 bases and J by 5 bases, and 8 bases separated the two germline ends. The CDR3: CASSLVGLETQYF. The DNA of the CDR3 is TGTGCCAGCAGCTTGGTGGGCCTGGAGACCCAGTACTTC.

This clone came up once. CDR3 in DNA: TGTGCCAGCAGCTTCGCCTGGACAGGTACCTACGAGCAGTACTTC. This codes for CASSFAWTGTYEQYF. The chain carries TRBV5-5 and TRBJ2-7; 7 positions match TRBD1. Looked up from germline, CDR1 is SGHKS and CDR2 is YYEKEE (reference sequence). The V segment lost 2 bases and the J segment 2 bases; nucleotides outside the gene matches: 7. CDR3 length: 15 amino acids.

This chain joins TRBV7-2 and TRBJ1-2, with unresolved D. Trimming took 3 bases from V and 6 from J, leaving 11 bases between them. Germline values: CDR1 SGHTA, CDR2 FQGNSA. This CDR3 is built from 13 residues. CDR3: CASSLIGKNGYTF. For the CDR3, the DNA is TGTGCCAGCAGCTTGATAGGGAAAAATGGCTACACCTTC.

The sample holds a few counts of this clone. Here the CDR3 reads CASSPHHGNTEAFF. The CDR3 DNA is TGTGCCAGCAGCCCTCACCACGGCAACACTGAAGCTTTCTTT. The rearrangement joins TRBV9 to TRBJ1-1; D is uncertain. The germline V and J ends were trimmed by 4 bases and 2 bases, with 12 bases remaining between them. This CDR3 is 14 amino acids long. CDR1 and CDR2 (germline): SGDLS, YYNGEE.

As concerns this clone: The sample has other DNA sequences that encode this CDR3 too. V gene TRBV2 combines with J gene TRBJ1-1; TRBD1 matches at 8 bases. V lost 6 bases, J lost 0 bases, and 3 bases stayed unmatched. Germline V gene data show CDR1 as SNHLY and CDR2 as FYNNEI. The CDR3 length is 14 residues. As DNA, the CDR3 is TGTGCCAGCAGAGGACAGGGCATGAACACTGAAGCTTTCTTT. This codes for CASRGQGMNTEAFF.

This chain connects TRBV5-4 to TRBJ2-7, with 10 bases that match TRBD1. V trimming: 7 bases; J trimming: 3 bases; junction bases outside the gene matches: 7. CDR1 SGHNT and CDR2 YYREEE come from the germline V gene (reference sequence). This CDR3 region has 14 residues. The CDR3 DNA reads TGTGCCAGCGGTATGTGGGACAGGGGCTACGAGCAGTACTTC. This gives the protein CASGMWDRGYEQYF.